The 26 T cell receptor beta chains presented below share a single source sample, sequenced in a study of T-cell memory formation after mild COVID-19 listed by TCRdb under 2021. The library was built by means of 5' RACE. TCRdb records Illumina NovaSeq 6000 as the sequencer. TCRdb's own reprocessing of the public reads used fastp at Q25 and MiXCR and kept productive beta chains. Entries that share a CDR3 protein sequence are merged under the most common genes and DNA. Present in this sample are roughly 400,000 distinct CDR3 sequences, roughly 26% of which were seen just once. The biggest ten clones account for roughly 8.9% of the sample. What was sequenced was PBMCs or a T cell subset sorted from them (not recorded which). Source of these receptors: an adult woman who had mild COVID-19 (a few samples of this study predate the infection). The sample titles of this study are shuffled in the database, so cell type and time point are left out; the donor was told from shared clones.

This rearrangement joins TRBV29-1 to TRBJ2-2; possibly TRBD1 for D (5 bases). CDR1 SQVTM and CDR2 ANQGSEA come from the germline V gene. The V gene lost 4 bases and the J gene lost 7 bases, with 13 bases spanning the gap. The CDR3 runs 13 residues. The CDR3 DNA sequence: TGCAGCGTTGGGAAGGGGATAGGCGGGGAGCTGTTTTTT. This sequence encodes CSVGKGIGGELFF.

This clonotype has more than one count but fewer than ten. The chain combines TRBV6-6 with TRBJ2-7; TRBD2 might be the D (5 bases). Germline V gene data show CDR1 as MNHNY and CDR2 as SVGAGI (reference sequence). Trimming removed 4 bases at V and 0 bases at J, with 13 bases between. The CDR3 runs 15 residues. The chain's CDR3 is CASSSLATNSYEQYF. As DNA, the CDR3 is TGTGCCAGCAGTTCCCTAGCCACCAACTCCTACGAGCAGTACTTC.

The gene calls are TRBV4-1 and TRBJ2-7; no definite D call. This CDR3 is 14 amino acids long. Germline-derived CDR1 and CDR2 are MGHRA and YSYEKL. Trimming left V 1 base short and J 3 bases short, with 10 bases between. The CDR3 reads CASSQVVAVYEQYF. The CDR3 DNA is TGCGCCAGCAGCCAAGTCGTCGCAGTCTACGAGCAGTACTTC.

This clonotype was counted a few times. V is TRBV5-1 and J is TRBJ2-1, with D possibly TRBD1 on 6 matching bases. Trimming removed 4 bases at V and 9 bases at J, with 26 bases between. The CDR3 totals 17 residues. Germline CDR1 SGHRS, CDR2 YFSETQ. The DNA of the CDR3 is TGCGCCAGCAGCCGCCTGATACAGGGCGGAGGTAACAGTGAGCAGTTCTTC. It specifies CASSRLIQGGGNSEQFF.

This clonotype was seen more than once but under ten times. This rearrangement joins TRBV20-1 to TRBJ1-1; no clear D gene. From germline, CDR1 is DFQATT and CDR2 SNEGSKA (reference sequence). The CDR3 has 15 amino acids. The germline V and J ends were trimmed by 2 bases and 3 bases, with 16 bases remaining between them. As DNA, the CDR3 is TGCAGTGCTAGAAGGGTGGGGATGGAGGACACTGAAGCTTTCTTT. It is translated as CSARRVGMEDTEAFF.

V is TRBV6-1 and J is TRBJ1-6; D perhaps matches TRBD1 (6 bases). This CDR3 comprises 12 residues. Trimming removed 11 bases from V and 5 bases from J, with 10 bases in between. Germline lookup yields CDR1 MNHNS and CDR2 SASEGT. CDR3 in amino acids: CAGGQNNSPLHF. CDR3 DNA sequence: TGTGCCGGCGGACAGAATAATTCACCCCTCCACTTT.

In DNA, the CDR3 is TGTGCCAGCAGCTCCCCACGGACTAGCAGTGACAATGAGCAGTTCTTC. Amino acid sequence: CASSSPRTSSDNEQFF. This chain connects TRBV9 to TRBJ2-1; 8 bases fit TRBD2. Losses at the gene ends were 4 bases for V and 5 bases for J; bases not matched to a gene: 11. CDR3 size: 16 residues. Germline CDR1 and CDR2: SGDLS and YYNGEE.

This clonotype has a handful of counts. J is TRBJ1-6 and V is TRBV27; D may be TRBD1 (5 bases). CDR3 size: 13 residues. The germline V and J ends were trimmed by 7 bases and 8 bases, with 12 bases remaining between them. Germline V gene sequence: CDR1 MNHEY, CDR2 SMNVEV (reference sequence). The DNA of the CDR3 is TGTGCCAGCAAAGCGGTGGGGGATTCACCCCTCCACTTT. This codes for CASKAVGDSPLHF.

The chain has TRBV5-1 and TRBJ2-1; the D call may be TRBD1 or TRBD2 (5 bases each). Per germline, CDR1 SGHRS and CDR2 YFSETQ. V was pared by 5 bases and J by 2 bases, with 11 bases between. This CDR3 region has 14 residues. The CDR3 DNA reads TGCGCCAGCAGGGGGACGCCGGCCTACAATGAGCAGTTCTTC. This gives the protein CASRGTPAYNEQFF.

The chain uses TRBV5-1 and TRBJ2-5; D is possibly TRBD1 (6 bases). This CDR3 contains 12 residues. V dropped 7 bases and J dropped 4 bases, with 11 bases sitting between them. Per the germline V gene, CDR1 is SGHRS and CDR2 is YFSETQ. Here the CDR3 DNA reads TGCGCCAGCTGCGCAGGGGTAGAGACCCAGTACTTC. The encoded protein is CASCAGVETQYF.

The chain links TRBV9 to TRBJ1-6; D not resolved. Germline-derived CDR1 and CDR2 are SGDLS and YYNGEE. The CDR3 sequence is 16 residues long. The V end lost 5 bases, the J end lost 5 bases, and 17 bases lay between the germline ends. The CDR3 protein is CASSSGPGNHNSPLHF. CDR3 DNA: TGTGCCAGCAGTTCCGGACCCGGGAACCATAATTCACCCCTCCACTTT.

The chain employs TRBV5-1 and TRBJ2-7; D might be TRBD1 (6 bases). Deletions cut 8 bases from V and 1 base from J, with 16 bases between. Germline V CDR1 and CDR2: SGHRS, YFSETQ. This CDR3 contains 14 residues. The DNA of the CDR3 is TGCGCCAGTCGAAAGGGGGACACGTCCTACGAGCAGTACTTC. Translated: CASRKGDTSYEQYF.

V usage is TRBV5-1 and J usage is TRBJ2-3; 8 bases map to TRBD2. V shed 0 bases, J shed 4 bases, and the junction held 10 bases outside the gene matches. The CDR3 contains 17 residues. The germline CDR1 and CDR2 sequences are SGHRS and YFSETQ. The CDR3, as DNA: TGCGCCAGCAGCTTGGCCGGTCGGCTAGCGGGTGCAGATACGCAGTATTTT. Translated, it gives CASSLAGRLAGADTQYF.

This clonotype was observed a few times. The chain carries TRBV24-1 and TRBJ1-2; 8 bases are shared with TRBD1. Looked up from germline, CDR1 is KGHDR and CDR2 is SFDVKD. CDR3 length: 14 residues. V lost 4 bases, J lost 5 bases, and 5 bases stayed unmatched. The CDR3 DNA is TGTGCCACCAGTGAGGTCCAGGGGGCATATGGCTACACCTTC. Its protein product is CATSEVQGAYGYTF.

About this clonotype itself: One end of the junction does not line up with germline, which may come from a read error. The rearrangement links TRBV5-5 to TRBJ2-2; D is perhaps TRBD2 (8 bases). This CDR3 contains 17 residues. In germline, CDR1 is SGHKS, CDR2 YYEKEE (reference sequence). CDR3 sequence: CDSWNGRGRGDTGELFF. The CDR3 coding sequence is TGTGACAGCTGGAACGGGAGGGGGCGCGGGGACACCGGGGAGCTGTTTTTT.

This chain connects TRBV29-1 to TRBJ2-7; D remains ambiguous. V was cut by 7 bases and J by 1 base, with 8 bases left in between. The CDR3 has 11 residues. Germline CDR1 and CDR2: SQVTM and ANQGSEA. CDR3 in amino acids: CSGRWSYEQYF. The CDR3 DNA sequence: TGCAGCGGCAGGTGGTCCTACGAGCAGTACTTC.

This clonotype has more than one count but fewer than ten. The V gene is TRBV5-6, the J gene TRBJ2-7; D gene uncertain. CDR1 is SGHDT, CDR2 YYEEEE, per germline. Trimming removed 0 bases at V and 5 bases at J, with 9 bases between. This CDR3 spans 13 amino acids. The CDR3 nucleotides are TGTGCCAGCAGCTTGGTGAAGGGCGACGAGCAGTACTTC. Amino acid sequence: CASSLVKGDEQYF. Full variable domain (missing parts from reference TRBV5-6 and TRBJ2-7): DAGVTQSPTHLIKTRGQQVTLRCSPKSGHDTVSWYQQALGQGPQFIFQYYEEEERQRGNFPDRFSGHQFPNYSSELNVNALLLGDSALYLCASSLVKGDEQYFGPGTRLTVT.

This clonotype was seen only a few times. The V gene is TRBV7-2, the J gene TRBJ2-3; 12 nucleotides line up with TRBD2. Germline V lookup: CDR1 SGHTA, CDR2 FQGNSA. The CDR3 covers 16 residues. V shed 6 bases, J shed 6 bases, and the junction held 10 bases outside the gene matches. The CDR3, as DNA: TGTGCCAGCAGACCGACTAGCGGGAGTGTTGCCGATACGCAGTATTTT. This codes for CASRPTSGSVADTQYF.

This clonotype occurred a few times. The chain couples TRBV10-3 to TRBJ2-3; 9 nucleotides line up with TRBD2. CDR3 length: 18 residues. Losses at the gene ends were 0 bases for V and 8 bases for J; bases not matched to a gene: 15. Germline loops: CDR1 ENHRY, CDR2 SYGVKD. Here the CDR3 reads CAISESIGQSGRQVTQYF. The CDR3 coding sequence is TGTGCCATCAGTGAGTCGATCGGCCAAAGCGGGAGGCAGGTTACGCAGTATTTT.

This clonotype was seen only a few times. A much larger clonotype is one base distant, so this may be a read error. The chain is built from TRBV12-3 or TRBV12-4 and TRBJ2-6; no definite D call. Trimming cost V 6 bases and J 0 bases, with 6 bases left between them. The CDR3 is 14 residues long. The CDR3: CASRLSSGANVLTF. The CDR3 bases are TGTGCCAGCAGACTGAGCTCTGGGGCCAACGTCCTGACTTTC.

This chain joins TRBV5-6 and TRBJ2-7; 10 bases line up with TRBD2. This CDR3 is 12 amino acids long. The germline CDR1 and CDR2 sequences are SGHDT and YYEEEE. V lost 4 bases and J lost 7; bases outside the gene matches: 2. The CDR3 nucleotides read TGTGCCAGCAGCGCTAGCGGGAGTGAGCAGTACTTC. Amino acids: CASSASGSEQYF. The full variable domain, its missing parts supplied by reference TRBV5-6 and TRBJ2-7, is DAGVTQSPTHLIKTRGQQVTLRCSPKSGHDTVSWYQQALGQGPQFIFQYYEEEERQRGNFPDRFSGHQFPNYSSELNVNALLLGDSALYLCASSASGSEQYFGPGTRLTVT.

Here the CDR3 reads CASSLALSSYNEQFF. CDR3 DNA sequence: TGTGCCAGCAGCTTAGCCCTCAGCTCCTACAATGAGCAGTTCTTC. The chain is built from TRBV7-9 and TRBJ2-1; D is undetermined. CDR3 length: 15 residues. CDR1 is SEHNR and CDR2 is FQNEAQ in the germline V gene (reference sequence). V was clipped by 0 bases and J by 0 bases, with 6 bases between them.

This clonotype was observed a few times. This chain uses TRBV4-3 with TRBJ1-1, with 10 bases matching TRBD1. V gave up 4 bases and J gave up 1 base; unmatched junction bases: 12. The CDR3 has 18 residues. Germline CDR1 reads LGHNA; CDR2 reads YSLEER. CDR3 residues: CASSPMATGGLGNTEAFF. The CDR3 DNA follows: TGCGCCAGCAGCCCCATGGCGACAGGGGGCTTAGGGAACACTGAAGCTTTCTTT.

The gene calls are TRBV12-3 or TRBV12-4 and TRBJ2-5; no clear D gene. V lost 4 bases to trimming and J lost 4 bases, with 10 bases between them. The CDR3 contains 13 residues. CDR3 bases: TGTGCCAGCAGTTCTATGAGGAGAGAGACCCAGTACTTC. It specifies CASSSMRRETQYF.

The chain links TRBV6-5 to TRBJ2-1; 7 bases map to TRBD2. V lost 9 bases to trimming and J lost 2 bases; unmatched junction nucleotides: 19. Germline assignment: CDR1 MNHEY and CDR2 SVGAGI. The CDR3 is 18 amino acids. The DNA of the CDR3 is TGTGCCAGTTTTTCCGCGGGCGGGGGAGGTCCTGCCTACAATGAGCAGTTCTTC. It is translated as CASFSAGGGGPAYNEQFF.

This chain joins TRBV7-9 and TRBJ2-1, with D unclear. CDR1 is SEHNR, CDR2 FQNEAQ, per germline (reference sequence). The CDR3 extends over 14 amino acids. Trimming stripped 2 bases from V and 1 base from J, with 6 bases between. CDR3 nucleotide sequence: TGTGCCAGCAGCTTAAGGCCGTCCTACAATGAGCAGTTCTTC. Translated, it gives CASSLRPSYNEQFF.